This TCR beta chain was documented in a study of cytomegalovirus exposure and HLA in healthy donors. PCR amplification relied on 60 Vbeta primers (plus 13 Jbeta primers). Assay used: immunoSEQ multiplex PCR; TCRdb lists only in-frame clones, some missing. The data show around 110,000 clones, about 10% seen once. Study-wide results and caveats: Some public TCRs appeared in many individuals, while most sequences were rare. It was reported that TCR beta sequences correctly inferred the HLA-A and HLA-B alleles for most subjects. In presence/absence analyses, roughly uniform sequencing depth across donors was assumed.

The V gene's germline CDR1 is MGHRA and CDR2 YSYEKL. V lost 3 bases to trimming and J lost 4 bases, with 13 bases between them. This CDR3 region has 16 residues. This clone turned up a few times. Antigen unknown. This TCR came from a man aged 30 to 45 in good health and CMV-seronegative. The chain recombines TRBV4-1 with TRBJ1-6; the D is unclear. Source material: PBMCs. This CDR3 reads CASSHQKTSYNSPLHF. CDR3 bases: TGCGCCAGCAGCCACCAAAAGACAAGTTATAATTCACCCCTCCACTTT.